The text below deals with one TCR beta chain. Its specificity is unknown. This sample was included in a study of T cell responses to AZD1222 COVID-19 vaccine. Regarding the study as a whole: With two AZD1222 doses given, Spike-specific TCR breadth and depth both rose.

Here immunoSEQ multiplex PCR was the method, and the copy in TCRdb shows in-frame clones only, minus some. The profile covers 150,000 or so clones, with just over 90% appearing a single time and 0.85% to 0.95% taken by the ten largest. The V end lost 1 base, the J end lost 5 bases, and 12 bases lay between the germline ends. The CDR3 is 14 residues long. Germline assignment: CDR1 SGHNT and CDR2 YYREEE (reference sequence). The V and J genes are TRBV5-4 and TRBJ1-1; possible D gene TRBD1, 6 bases. This TCR derives from an adult in good health. This sample comprised peripheral blood, obtained on day 0 of MenACWY control vaccination. CDR3 nucleotides: TGTGCCAGCAGCTTGAGGGGGGGCAGTACTGAAGCTTTCTTT. Translated: CASSLRGGSTEAFF.